This T cell receptor beta chain comes out of a study of T cell changes during pregnancy in multiple sclerosis. Sequencing was performed with immunoSEQ multiplex PCR; in TCRdb, only in-frame clones are kept and a portion is missing. The table has about 67,000 clones, roughly nine tenths seen once. Germline CDR1 MNHNS, CDR2 SASEGT. The CDR3 has 15 residues. The V segment lost 1 base and the J segment 0 bases; nucleotides outside the gene matches: 1. The clonotype originates from a female donor with multiple sclerosis, enrolled in a pregnancy study. V gene TRBV6-1 combines with J gene TRBJ1-2; 8 bases agree with TRBD1. The source material was peripheral blood, sampled after pregnancy. The CDR3 loop reads CASSEGTGPNYGYTF. DNA of the CDR3: TGTGCCAGCAGTGAAGGGACAGGGCCTAACTATGGCTACACCTTC.